Below are 26 T cell receptor beta chains sequenced from a single sample in a study of neoadjuvant anti-PD-1 for oral cavity cancer. Assay: immunoSEQ multiplex PCR; the TCRdb copy retains only in-frame clones and omits some. The sample consists of about 15,000 clones, 55% to 75% of them appearing once. The sample consisted of PBMCs, taken before nivolumab (anti-PD-1) treatment. Receptors originate from a person aged 35-79 years with oral cavity squamous cell carcinoma.

This clone has only one observation. V is TRBV19 and J is TRBJ1-5; no reliable D call. The CDR3 consists of 13 residues. Trimming shortened V by 0 bases and J by 7 bases, and 7 bases separated the two germline ends. Per germline, CDR1 LNHDA and CDR2 SQIVND (reference sequence). In nucleotides, the CDR3 is TGTGCCAGTAGTATAGATTGGGCCCAGCCCCAGCATTTT. It specifies CASSIDWAQPQHF.

The V and J genes are TRBV30 and TRBJ1-1, with TRBD1 matching over 7 bases. The CDR3 covers 13 residues. The germline V gene has CDR1 GTSNPN and CDR2 SVGIG (reference sequence). Unmatched junction bases numbered 4, after V lost 4 bases and J lost 2 bases. The DNA for the CDR3 is TGTGCCTGGAACAGGGGTTTTAACACTGAAGCTTTCTTT. This gives the protein CAWNRGFNTEAFF.

V usage is TRBV6-1 and J usage is TRBJ1-1, with D perhaps TRBD1 (5 bases). V was shortened by 4 bases and J by 4 bases, with 10 bases between the two germline ends. Germline lookup yields CDR1 MNHNS and CDR2 SASEGT. CDR3 length: 13 amino acids. CDR3 DNA sequence: TGTGCCAGCAGTGTCAGGGTGAGCACTGAAGCTTTCTTT. Amino acids: CASSVRVSTEAFF.

This clone was detected a few times. V usage is TRBV6-5 and J usage is TRBJ2-4; the match to TRBD1 covers 7 bases. V shed 0 bases and J 7 bases; nucleotides not matched to a gene: 6. CDR3 size: 15 residues. CDR1 and CDR2 (germline): MNHEY, SVGAGI. CDR3: CASSYSFSGQNIQYF. CDR3 nucleotide sequence: TGTGCCAGCAGTTACTCATTCTCGGGACAGAACATTCAGTACTTC.

Turning to this clone: At one end, the junction sequence differs from germline, possibly due to a read error. The chain links TRBV4-1 to TRBJ1-5; TRBD1 aligns across 7 bases. The germline V gene encodes CDR1 MGHRA and CDR2 YSYEKL. This CDR3 is 17 amino acids long. The CDR3 DNA reads as TGCGCCAGCAGCCAATTTGCCCAGGGGGGCAGCAATCAGCCTCAGCATTTT. Its translation: CASSQFAQGGSNQPQHF.

The rearrangement uses TRBV6-1 and TRBJ1-1; the D gene is possibly TRBD1 (6 bases). The CDR3 contains 15 residues. Per the germline V gene, CDR1 is MNHNS and CDR2 is SASEGT. With 6 bases removed from V and 6 bases from J, the gap between germline ends came to 20 bases. The CDR3 protein is CASRRRDTLWAEAFF. Written as DNA, the CDR3 is TGTGCCAGCAGACGAAGGGACACCCTGTGGGCTGAAGCTTTCTTT.

The chain links TRBV25-1 to TRBJ2-6; D is unresolved. Germline CDR1 MGHDK, CDR2 SYGVNS. V lost 6 bases and J 7 bases, leaving 10 bases between the germline ends. This CDR3 comprises 13 residues. The CDR3 loop is CASRQFSANVLTF. The CDR3 DNA follows: TGTGCCAGCAGGCAGTTTAGCGCCAACGTCCTGACTTTC.

The chain links TRBV6-5 to TRBJ2-6; D is undetermined. The length of the CDR3 is 15 residues. The V end lost 0 bases, the J end lost 1 base, and 4 bases lay between the germline ends. Germline V gene data show CDR1 as MNHEY and CDR2 as SVGAGI. CDR3 sequence: CASSYSGSGANVLTF. The DNA of the CDR3 is TGTGCCAGCAGTTACTCAGGGTCTGGGGCCAACGTCCTGACTTTC.

The rearrangement joins TRBV4-1 to TRBJ1-4; D is uncertain. The CDR3 sequence is 13 residues long. From germline, CDR1 is MGHRA and CDR2 YSYEKL. Trimming took 1 base from V and 4 from J, leaving 4 bases between them. CDR3 in amino acids: CASSQVSNEKLFF. The CDR3 DNA reads as TGCGCCAGCAGCCAAGTTAGTAATGAAAAACTGTTTTTT.

V gene TRBV11-2 combines with J gene TRBJ2-2; possibly TRBD1 for D (5 bases). Germline assignment: CDR1 SGHAT and CDR2 FQNNGV. This CDR3 spans 16 amino acids. V was shortened by 0 bases and J by 5 bases, with 13 bases between the two germline ends. The CDR3 nucleotides read TGTGCCAGCAGCTTAGAAATTATCAGGACAACCGGGGAGCTGTTTTTT. This sequence encodes CASSLEIIRTTGELFF.

The V gene is TRBV6-5, the J gene TRBJ2-3; 8 bases are shared with TRBD1. CDR3 length: 13 residues. From germline, CDR1 is MNHEY and CDR2 SVGAGI. The ends lost 10 bases at V and 0 bases at J; junction bases unmatched: 3. The CDR3, as DNA: TGTGCCATCCGGGACAGGAGCACAGATACGCAGTATTTT. Amino acid sequence: CAIRDRSTDTQYF.

The chain uses TRBV9 and TRBJ2-1; the D gene is possibly TRBD2 (5 bases). The germline V gene encodes CDR1 SGDLS and CDR2 YYNGEE. The CDR3 loop spans 15 amino acids. Trimming took off 0 bases at V and 1 base at J, with 8 bases between the two ends. CDR3 nucleotide sequence: TGTGCCAGCAGCGTAGGGACTCTTTCCTACAATGAGCAGTTCTTC. Translating it yields CASSVGTLSYNEQFF.

This rearrangement joins TRBV14 to TRBJ1-2; D not resolved. Germline CDR1 SGHDN, CDR2 FVKESK. This CDR3 region has 12 residues. The V end lost 8 bases, the J end lost 1 base, and 8 bases lay between the germline ends. The CDR3 bases are TGTGCCAGCGGCAGAAATAACTATGGCTACACCTTC. As protein: CASGRNNYGYTF.

The rearrangement uses TRBV11-2 and TRBJ2-3; weak D call: TRBD1 (5 bases). The V gene lost 0 bases and the J gene lost 0 bases, with 13 bases spanning the gap. CDR1 SGHAT and CDR2 FQNNGV come from the germline V gene. This CDR3 has 17 amino acids. In nucleotides, the CDR3 is TGTGCCAGCAGCTTAGATCCAAGGGGAAGGAGCACAGATACGCAGTATTTT. As protein: CASSLDPRGRSTDTQYF.

This chain connects TRBV7-8 to TRBJ2-5; the match to TRBD2 covers 11 bases. Trimming at V came to 3 bases and at J to 2 bases, leaving 2 bases not matched to a gene. The germline V gene has CDR1 SGHVS and CDR2 FQNEAQ. The CDR3 runs 15 residues. CDR3 nucleotide sequence: TGTGCCAGCAGCTTTCGACTAGCGGGGCAAGAGACCCAGTACTTC. Translation gives CASSFRLAGQETQYF. Looking up the rest from reference TRBV7-8 and TRBJ2-5 gives the full variable domain: GAGVSQSPRYKVAKRGQDVALRCDPISGHVSLFWYQQALGQGPEFLTYFQNEAQLDKSGLPSDRFFAERPEGSVSTLKIQRTQQEDSAVYLCASSFRLAGQETQYFGPGTRLLVL.

This clone was counted between two and nine times. The CDR3 DNA reads TGTGCCAGCAGCTTATGGAGGGGTTACTATGGCTACACCTTC. This codes for CASSLWRGYYGYTF. The rearrangement links TRBV7-9 to TRBJ1-2, with D possibly TRBD1 on 5 matching bases. This CDR3 contains 14 residues. Germline CDR1 and CDR2: SEHNR and FQNEAQ (reference sequence). The V end was cut by 2 bases, the J end by 3 bases, with 10 bases between.

This chain joins TRBV16 and TRBJ1-2; D not certain. CDR3 length equals 13 residues. V shed 0 bases and J shed 8 bases, with 10 bases lying between them. The germline V gene encodes CDR1 KGHSY and CDR2 FQNENV. CDR3 DNA sequence: TGTGCCAGCAGCCAATCTCCCGCGGGGGGCTACACCTTC. Translation: CASSQSPAGGYTF.

V and J are TRBV19 and TRBJ1-2, with D unclear. Per the germline V gene, CDR1 is LNHDA and CDR2 is SQIVND (reference sequence). V shed 7 bases and J shed 4 bases, with 19 bases lying between them. This CDR3 contains 15 residues. CDR3 DNA: TGTGCCAGTACCGCTCAGTTGCAAGGGATCTATGGCTACACCTTC. Residues: CASTAQLQGIYGYTF.

This chain connects TRBV9 to TRBJ2-1, with a possible D match to TRBD2 (5 bases). This CDR3 is 15 amino acids long. The ends were cut back, 0 bases at V and 8 bases at J, with 15 bases in the middle. Germline assignment: CDR1 SGDLS and CDR2 YYNGEE. The CDR3 bases are TGTGCCAGCAGCGTAGCTGCTTTTCTTAGCGATGAGCAGTTCTTC. Translating it yields CASSVAAFLSDEQFF.

The chain carries TRBV13 and TRBJ2-7; unclear D gene. With 5 bases removed from V and 5 bases from J, the gap between germline ends came to 13 bases. There are 13 residues in the CDR3. CDR1 and CDR2 (germline): PRHDT, FYEKMQ (reference sequence). CDR3 coding DNA: TGTGCCAGCAGCCCTAGGAGTCGACACGAGCAGTACTTC. Its protein product is CASSPRSRHEQYF.

The count of this clone is one. CDR3 nucleotide sequence: TGTGCCTGGAGTAAGGACTACGGCAACTATCGCACAGATACGCAGTATTTT. This gives the protein CAWSKDYGNYRTDTQYF. This rearrangement joins TRBV30 to TRBJ2-3; tentative D call: TRBD2 (6 bases). The CDR3 contains 17 residues. Trimming pared 2 bases from V and 1 base from J, leaving 19 bases between. The V gene's germline CDR1 is GTSNPN and CDR2 SVGIG (reference sequence).

This chain joins TRBV30 and TRBJ2-5; D gene ambiguous. Germline V gene sequence: CDR1 GTSNPN, CDR2 SVGIG (reference sequence). The CDR3 runs 12 residues. Deletions cut 2 bases from V and 1 base from J, with 5 bases between. The CDR3 bases are TGTGCCTGGAGTCGTATCCAAGAGACCCAGTACTTC. It specifies CAWSRIQETQYF. The full variable domain, completed using reference TRBV30 and TRBJ2-5, is SQTIHQWPATLVQPVGSPLSLECTVEGTSNPNLYWYRQAAGRGLQLLFYSVGIGQISSEVPQNLSASRPQDRQFILSSKKLLLSDSGFYLCAWSRIQETQYFGPGTRLLVL.

The chain employs TRBV7-9 and TRBJ1-4; D remains unclear. Per germline, CDR1 SEHNR and CDR2 FQNEAQ (reference sequence). V lost 5 bases and J 6 bases, leaving 7 bases between the germline ends. The CDR3 runs 12 residues. CDR3 sequence: CASSNRDEKLFF. The CDR3 DNA reads as TGTGCCAGCAGCAACCGAGATGAAAAACTGTTTTTT.

Here the CDR3 DNA reads TGTGCCAGCAGCCTTGGGACAAGCGGTAAAGCTTTCTTT. Protein: CASSLGTSGKAFF. This rearrangement joins TRBV9 to TRBJ1-1; maybe TRBD1 (6 bases). The CDR3 is 13 amino acids. Germline values: CDR1 SGDLS, CDR2 YYNGEE. V lost 4 bases to trimming and J lost 9 bases, with 16 bases between them.

V gene TRBV11-2 combines with J gene TRBJ2-5, with 7 bases aligning to TRBD2. Germline V gives CDR1 SGHAT, CDR2 FQNNGV. There are 17 residues in the CDR3. J gave up 4 bases and V 5 bases, and 16 bases lay outside the gene matches. The CDR3 nucleotides read TGTGCCAGCAGCCCACGCCGGGGGGACTCGCGGGGAGAGACCCAGTACTTC. Its protein product is CASSPRRGDSRGETQYF.

In this sample, this clone turned up once. The rearrangement uses TRBV19 and TRBJ2-3, with 9 nucleotides matching TRBD1. Germline V CDR1 and CDR2: LNHDA, SQIVND (reference sequence). The CDR3 length is 14 residues. The trim removed 4 bases at V and 3 bases at J, leaving 2 bases unmatched. As DNA, the CDR3 is TGTGCCAGTAGTAACAGGGGGCTGACAGATACGCAGTATTTT. Protein product: CASSNRGLTDTQYF.